These 21 T cell receptor beta chains share one sample of origin, sequenced in a study of blood T cell repertoires in COVID-19. Sequenced by immunoSEQ multiplex PCR; TCRdb stores in-frame clones only, minus some. Of about 250,000 clones in the sample, around 86% are singletons; the top ten hold 15% to 18%. The source material was PBMCs or T cells enriched from blood (not recorded which). The receptors derive from a man aged 18 to 30 who had recovered from COVID-19.

This chain joins TRBV4-1 and TRBJ1-5; the D gene is possibly TRBD1 (6 bases). CDR3 size: 15 residues. V shed 0 bases and J shed 6 bases, with 12 bases lying between them. Germline CDR1 is MGHRA and CDR2 is YSYEKL. CDR3: CASSQDRGAGQPQHF. The DNA for the CDR3 is TGCGCCAGCAGCCAAGATCGGGGGGCAGGTCAGCCCCAGCATTTT.

V gene TRBV7-2 combines with J gene TRBJ2-2; 9 nucleotides line up with TRBD1. Per germline, CDR1 SGHTA and CDR2 FQGNSA. The CDR3 totals 14 residues. Germline trimming cut 5 bases from V and 11 bases from J; bases unmatched to any gene: 9. The CDR3 region has the DNA TGTGCCAGCAGCCCCGACAGGGGGGGGGCAGAGCTGTTTTTT. Its protein is CASSPDRGGAELFF.

This clone was found a few times. CDR3 sequence: CATSRDGDRGNQPQHF. The CDR3 DNA follows: TGTGCCACCAGCAGAGATGGCGACAGAGGAAATCAGCCCCAGCATTTT. V gene TRBV15 combines with J gene TRBJ1-5; perhaps TRBD1 as D (5 bases). The V gene's germline CDR1 is LNHNV and CDR2 YYDKDF (reference sequence). V dropped 0 bases and J dropped 4 bases, with 13 bases sitting between them. This CDR3 region has 16 residues.

The CDR3 sequence is CASSRGSLEQYF. DNA for the CDR3: TGTGCCAGCAGCCGAGGAAGCCTCGAGCAGTACTTC. This rearrangement joins TRBV28 to TRBJ2-7; D ambiguous. This CDR3 contains 12 residues. Germline CDR1 MDHEN, CDR2 SYDVKM. Trimming removed 6 bases from V and 6 bases from J, with 12 bases in between. Full variable domain (remainder filled in from reference TRBV28 and TRBJ2-7): DVKVTQSSRYLVKRTGEKVFLECVQDMDHENMFWYRQDPGLGLRLIYFSYDVKMKEKGDIPEGYSVSREKKERFSLILESASTNQTSMYLCASSRGSLEQYFGPGTRLTVT.

This clone was seen once. This chain uses TRBV4-1 with TRBJ2-7; 7 positions match TRBD2. Germline V gene sequence: CDR1 MGHRA, CDR2 YSYEKL. The CDR3 loop spans 15 amino acids. Trimming took 3 bases from V and 7 from J; bases not matched to a gene: 12. The CDR3 bases are TGCGCCAGCAGCCACTCCCAGGGAGGGGCTTTAGAGCAGTACTTC. Its protein is CASSHSQGGALEQYF.

The J gene is TRBJ1-6, the V gene TRBV30; 11 nucleotides match TRBD1. This CDR3 comprises 15 residues. Germline lookup yields CDR1 GTSNPN and CDR2 SVGIG (reference sequence). The trim removed 0 bases at V and 8 bases at J, leaving 3 bases unmatched. The CDR3 DNA reads TGTGCCTGGAGTGTAGGACAGGGGGCTGATTCACCCCTCCACTTT. It codes for CAWSVGQGADSPLHF.

The chain joins TRBV28 to TRBJ2-2; D is possibly TRBD1 (6 bases). V lost 5 bases and J lost 6, with 16 bases in between. CDR3 size: 15 residues. From germline, CDR1 is MDHEN and CDR2 SYDVKM. CDR3 loop: CASSETGFPAGELFF. The CDR3 DNA reads as TGTGCCAGCAGTGAGACAGGTTTCCCGGCCGGGGAGCTGTTTTTT.

V gene TRBV19 combines with J gene TRBJ1-1; TRBD1 matches at 8 bases. Per germline, CDR1 LNHDA and CDR2 SQIVND (reference sequence). V shed 3 bases and J 4 bases; nucleotides not matched to a gene: 4. The CDR3 is 14 residues long. Written as DNA, the CDR3 is TGTGCCAGTAGTATGACAGGGGTGGGCACTGAAGCTTTCTTT. As protein: CASSMTGVGTEAFF.

The chain recombines TRBV6-5 with TRBJ2-5; TRBD1 aligns across 7 bases. This CDR3 has 14 amino acids. Looked up from germline, CDR1 is MNHEY and CDR2 is SVGAGI. V shed 8 bases and J 5 bases; nucleotides not matched to a gene: 11. The CDR3 is CASVIGQGEETQYF. DNA of the CDR3: TGTGCCAGCGTTATCGGGCAGGGGGAGGAGACCCAGTACTTC.

The genes are TRBV5-4 and TRBJ1-6; tentative D call: TRBD1 (6 bases). The V gene lost 4 bases and the J gene lost 9 bases, with 11 bases spanning the gap. Per germline, CDR1 SGHNT and CDR2 YYREEE (reference sequence). This CDR3 comprises 13 residues. CDR3 protein: CASSQQGGSPLHF. CDR3 nucleotide sequence: TGTGCCAGCAGCCAACAGGGTGGTTCACCCCTCCACTTT.

The J gene is TRBJ1-4, the V gene TRBV6-1; D might be TRBD1 (6 bases). The CDR3 length is 15 residues. V lost 1 base, J lost 3 bases, and 9 bases lay in between. CDR1 MNHNS and CDR2 SASEGT come from the germline V gene. The CDR3 DNA reads TGTGCCAGCAGTGAAGGGGGGCGGGCTAATGAAAAACTGTTTTTT. It is translated as CASSEGGRANEKLFF.

DNA of the CDR3: TGTGCCAGCAGTTACGCAGGGGGCTCTGGAAACACCATATATTTT. Protein product: CASSYAGGSGNTIYF. The J gene is TRBJ1-3, the V gene TRBV6-5; 7 positions agree with TRBD1. The CDR3 is 15 amino acids. Unmatched junction bases numbered 1, after V lost 2 bases and J lost 0 bases. Germline V gene sequence: CDR1 MNHEY, CDR2 SVGAGI.

The V call is TRBV5-1, the J call TRBJ2-1; 8 bases map to TRBD2. In germline, CDR1 is SGHRS, CDR2 YFSETQ. V trimming: 2 bases; J trimming: 8 bases; junction bases outside the gene matches: 9. The CDR3 runs 15 residues. The CDR3 region has the DNA TGCGCCAGCAGCTTAGAGAGCGGGGGAGATTATGAGCAGTTCTTC. Encoded protein: CASSLESGGDYEQFF.

The rearrangement uses TRBV3-1 (or the pseudogene TRBV3-2) and TRBJ2-2, with 7 bases identical to TRBD2. The CDR3 is 17 amino acids. V lost 5 bases and J lost 2; bases outside the gene matches: 11. Per germline, CDR1 LGHDT and CDR2 YNNKEL (reference sequence). The CDR3 bases are TGTGCCAGCAGCATCCTTGGGGGGGATCGAAACACCGGGGAGCTGTTTTTT. This sequence encodes CASSILGGDRNTGELFF.

The chain is built from TRBV12-5 and TRBJ2-2; D might be TRBD2 (6 bases). The CDR3 covers 17 residues. CDR1 is LGHNT, CDR2 FRNRAP, per germline. V lost 7 bases, J lost 5 bases, and 23 bases lay in between. Here the CDR3 reads CASAQKIREEVTGELFF. The DNA for the CDR3 is TGTGCTAGTGCCCAAAAGATCAGGGAGGAGGTGACCGGGGAGCTGTTTTTT.

This sequence joins TRBV19 and TRBJ2-1; 8 bases map to TRBD1. After removal of 7 bases from V and 2 bases from J, the junction contained 7 bases not matched to a gene. Looked up from germline, CDR1 is LNHDA and CDR2 is SQIVND (reference sequence). There are 15 residues in the CDR3. The CDR3 nucleotides are TGTGCCAGTACTTCTTTGACAGGGGCCTACAATGAGCAGTTCTTC. Its translation: CASTSLTGAYNEQFF.

This chain connects TRBV19 to TRBJ1-1; D remains ambiguous. CDR1 is LNHDA, CDR2 SQIVND, per germline (reference sequence). This CDR3 has 15 amino acids. Trimming cost V 4 bases and J 0 bases, with 12 bases left between them. The CDR3 spells CASSKDRGLNTEAFF. The CDR3 DNA is TGTGCCAGTAGTAAGGATCGAGGGCTGAACACTGAAGCTTTCTTT. Variable domain in full (rest from reference TRBV19 and TRBJ1-1): DGGITQSPKYLFRKEGQNVTLSCEQNLNHDAMYWYRQDPGQGLRLIYYSQIVNDFQKGDIAEGYSVSREKKESFPLTVTSAQKNPTAFYLCASSKDRGLNTEAFFGQGTRLTVV.

The V gene is TRBV3-1 (or the pseudogene TRBV3-2), the J gene TRBJ2-2, with TRBD1 as a possible D gene (6 bases). CDR1 is LGHDT, CDR2 YNNKEL, per germline (reference sequence). This CDR3 spans 12 amino acids. V shed 1 base and J shed 9 bases, with 6 bases lying between them. The CDR3 reads CASSQGGRELFF. CDR3 DNA sequence: TGTGCCAGCAGCCAAGGGGGGCGGGAGCTGTTTTTT.

There are many counts of this clone. J is TRBJ1-1 and V is TRBV13; 9 bases are a match to TRBD1. Germline V CDR1 and CDR2: PRHDT, FYEKMQ (reference sequence). This CDR3 comprises 16 residues. Losses at the gene ends were 1 base for V and 5 bases for J; bases not matched to a gene: 8. CDR3 DNA: TGTGCCAGCAGCTTAGCCCGGACAGGGGAAAGGACTGAAGCTTTCTTT. Amino acid sequence: CASSLARTGERTEAFF.

The V gene is TRBV5-1, the J gene TRBJ2-2, with 9 positions matching TRBD1. The J segment lost 8 bases and the V segment lost 4 bases, leaving 9 bases of the junction unmatched. Germline loops: CDR1 SGHRS, CDR2 YFSETQ. The CDR3 sequence is 15 residues long. CDR3 loop: CASSPGTGLTGELFF. The DNA for the CDR3 is TGCGCCAGCAGCCCCGGGACAGGGTTAACAGGGGAGCTGTTTTTT.

V usage is TRBV2 and J usage is TRBJ2-3, with 10 positions matching TRBD2. Germline V lookup: CDR1 SNHLY, CDR2 FYNNEI. This CDR3 comprises 15 residues. V lost 3 bases, J lost 4 bases, and 4 bases stayed unmatched. CDR3 DNA: TGTGCCAGCAGTGAGGGTAGCGGGGGGCCAGATACGCAGTATTTT. This gives the protein CASSEGSGGPDTQYF.